The present T cell receptor (beta chain) was sequenced within a study of T-cell reconstitution after alpha-beta-depleted transplantation in children. Study observations and caveats: Several hundred expanded graft clones reportedly gave rise to the alpha-beta T cells present about two months after transplant.

Between the trimmed V and J ends, which lost 7 bases and 0 bases, there was a span of 18 bases. The CDR3 contains 16 residues. Germline CDR1 MNHEY, CDR2 SVGEGT. Library preparation (for TCRbeta) was performed with unique molecular identifiers. TCRdb reprocessed the PCR reads via MiXCR and lists one record per CDR3 protein. The sample contains about 980,000 distinct CDR3 sequences, less than 30% of which appear only once. Comment on this clonotype: Its antigen is not identified.

The sample in question was PBMCs, mostly from graft donor cells, obtained 360 days after TCRalphabeta/CD19-depleted stem cell transplant. This TCR derives from a boy under two years old who had a stem cell transplant for SCID, so the T cells may come from the graft donor. The V call is TRBV6-2 or TRBV6-3, the J call TRBJ2-5; possibly TRBD1 for D (5 bases). CDR3 sequence (DNA): TGTGCCAGCACCCCGCACAGGAGACGGAACCAAGAGACCCAGTACTTC. It translates to CASTPHRRRNQETQYF.